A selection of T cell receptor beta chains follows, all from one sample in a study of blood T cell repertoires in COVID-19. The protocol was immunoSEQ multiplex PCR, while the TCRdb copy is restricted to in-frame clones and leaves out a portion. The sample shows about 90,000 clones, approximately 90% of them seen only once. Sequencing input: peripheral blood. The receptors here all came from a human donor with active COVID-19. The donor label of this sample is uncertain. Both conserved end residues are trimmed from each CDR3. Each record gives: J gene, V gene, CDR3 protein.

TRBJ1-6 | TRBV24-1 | ATSDPLQGLLH
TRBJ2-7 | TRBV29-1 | SVSMGTGGFYEQY
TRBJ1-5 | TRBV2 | ASGRGNQPQH
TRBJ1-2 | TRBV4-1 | ASSQEISGGGTIVYGYT
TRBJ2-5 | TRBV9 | ASSVASGGAVETQY
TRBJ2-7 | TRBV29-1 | SVQGAPYEQY
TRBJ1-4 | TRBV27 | ASCDRDPFCEKLF
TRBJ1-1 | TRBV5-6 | ASSPGPRAYAF
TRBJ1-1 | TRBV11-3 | ASSPGEAHGWTEAF
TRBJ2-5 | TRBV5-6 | ASSRTDPFRETQY
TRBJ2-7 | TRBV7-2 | ASSSFDGATYEQY
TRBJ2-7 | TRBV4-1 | ASSQAPRGSSYEQY
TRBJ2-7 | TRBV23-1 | AMSPSGLNYEQY
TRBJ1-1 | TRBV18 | ASSPRRGLVNTEAF
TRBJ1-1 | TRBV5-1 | ASSQGAPGQNTEAF